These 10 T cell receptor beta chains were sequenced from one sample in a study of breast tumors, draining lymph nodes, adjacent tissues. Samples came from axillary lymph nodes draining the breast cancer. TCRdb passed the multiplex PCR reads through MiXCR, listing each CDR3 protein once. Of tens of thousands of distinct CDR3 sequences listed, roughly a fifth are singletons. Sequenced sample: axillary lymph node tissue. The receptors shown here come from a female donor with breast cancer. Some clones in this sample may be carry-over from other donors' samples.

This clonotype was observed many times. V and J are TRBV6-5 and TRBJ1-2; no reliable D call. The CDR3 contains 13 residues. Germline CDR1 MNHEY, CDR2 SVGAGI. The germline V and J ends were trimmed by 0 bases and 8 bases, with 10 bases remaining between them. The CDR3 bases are TGTGCCAGCAGTTACTCAACCCTGGGAGGCTACACCTTC. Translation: CASSYSTLGGYTF.

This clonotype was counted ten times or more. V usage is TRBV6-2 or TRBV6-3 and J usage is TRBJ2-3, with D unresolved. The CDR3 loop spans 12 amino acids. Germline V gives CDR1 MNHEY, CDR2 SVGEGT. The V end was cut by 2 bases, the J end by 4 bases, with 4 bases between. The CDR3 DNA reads TGTGCCAGCAGTTACGGTTCAGATACGCAGTATTTT. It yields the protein CASSYGSDTQYF.

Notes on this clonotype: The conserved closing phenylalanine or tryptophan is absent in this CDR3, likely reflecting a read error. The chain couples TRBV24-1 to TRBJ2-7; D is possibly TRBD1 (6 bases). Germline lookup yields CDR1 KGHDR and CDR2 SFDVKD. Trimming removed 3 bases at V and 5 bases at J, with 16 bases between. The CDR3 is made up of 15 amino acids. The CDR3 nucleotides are TGTGCCACCAGTGATCCGGGGCAGGGGAAACACGAGCAGTACCTC. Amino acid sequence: CATSDPGQGKHEQYL.

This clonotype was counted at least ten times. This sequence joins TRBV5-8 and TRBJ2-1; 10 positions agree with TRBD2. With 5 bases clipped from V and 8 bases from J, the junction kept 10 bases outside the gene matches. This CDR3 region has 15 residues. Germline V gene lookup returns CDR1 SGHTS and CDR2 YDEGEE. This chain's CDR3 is CASSPRTSGSHEQFF. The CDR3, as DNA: TGTGCCAGCAGTCCCAGGACTAGCGGCTCCCATGAGCAGTTCTTC.

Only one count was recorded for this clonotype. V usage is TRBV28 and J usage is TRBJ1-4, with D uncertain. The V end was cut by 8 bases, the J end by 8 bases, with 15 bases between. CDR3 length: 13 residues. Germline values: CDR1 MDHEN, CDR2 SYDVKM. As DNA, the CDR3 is TGTGCCAGCGGTCCACAGATAGGGGAAAAACTGTTTTTT. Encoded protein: CASGPQIGEKLFF.

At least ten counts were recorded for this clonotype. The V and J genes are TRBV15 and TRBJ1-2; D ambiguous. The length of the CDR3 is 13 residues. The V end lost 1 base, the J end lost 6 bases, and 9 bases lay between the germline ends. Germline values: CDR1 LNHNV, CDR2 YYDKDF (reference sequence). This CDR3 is CATSRATGDGYTF. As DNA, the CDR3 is TGTGCCACCAGCAGAGCAACCGGGGATGGCTACACCTTC.

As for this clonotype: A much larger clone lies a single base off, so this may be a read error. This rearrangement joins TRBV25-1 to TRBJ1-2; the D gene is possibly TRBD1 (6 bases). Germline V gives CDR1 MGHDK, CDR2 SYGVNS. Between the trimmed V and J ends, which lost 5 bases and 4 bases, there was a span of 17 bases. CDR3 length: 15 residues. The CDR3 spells CASSQQGPGGYGYTF. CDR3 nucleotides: TGTGCCAGCAGTCAACAGGGCCCTGGGGGCTATGGCTACACCTTC.

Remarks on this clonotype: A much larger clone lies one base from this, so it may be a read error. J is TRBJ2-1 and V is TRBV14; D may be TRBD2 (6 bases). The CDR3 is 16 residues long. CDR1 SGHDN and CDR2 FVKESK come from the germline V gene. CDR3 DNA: TGTGCCAGCAGCCAGCTCGGGACTCTCTCCTACAATGAGCAGCTCTTC. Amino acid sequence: CASSQLGTLSYNEQLF.

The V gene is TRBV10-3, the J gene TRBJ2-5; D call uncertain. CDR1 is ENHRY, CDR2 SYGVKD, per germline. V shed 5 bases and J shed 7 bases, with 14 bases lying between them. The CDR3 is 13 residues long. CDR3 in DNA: TGTGCCATCAGTTACTCCCGGATGGGGACCCAGTACTTC. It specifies CAISYSRMGTQYF.

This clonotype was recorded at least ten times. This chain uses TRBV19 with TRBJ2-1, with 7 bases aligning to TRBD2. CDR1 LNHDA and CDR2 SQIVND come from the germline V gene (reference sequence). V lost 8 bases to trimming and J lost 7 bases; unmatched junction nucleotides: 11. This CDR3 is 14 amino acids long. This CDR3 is CASSGLEGGNEQFF. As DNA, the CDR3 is TGTGCCAGTTCCGGACTCGAGGGAGGGAATGAGCAGTTCTTC.